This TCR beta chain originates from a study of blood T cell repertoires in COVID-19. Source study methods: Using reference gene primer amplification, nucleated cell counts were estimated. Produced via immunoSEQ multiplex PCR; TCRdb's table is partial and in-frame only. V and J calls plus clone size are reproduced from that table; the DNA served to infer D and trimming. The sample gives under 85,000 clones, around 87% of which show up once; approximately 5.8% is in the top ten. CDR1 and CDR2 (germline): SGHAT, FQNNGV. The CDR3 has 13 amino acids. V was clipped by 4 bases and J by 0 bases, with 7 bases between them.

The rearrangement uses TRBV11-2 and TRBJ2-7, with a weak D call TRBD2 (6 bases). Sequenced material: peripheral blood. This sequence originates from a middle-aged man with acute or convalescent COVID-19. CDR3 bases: TGTGCCAGCAGCTCCGGGAGCTCCTACGAGCAGTACTTC. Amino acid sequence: CASSSGSSYEQYF.